The 32 T cell receptor beta chains below all came from one sample that was sequenced in a study of control samples from healthy donors and cancer patients. The repertoire was sequenced with immunoSEQ multiplex PCR; TCRdb's copy has only in-frame clones and lacks some. The data contain over 100,000 clones, 80% to 95% of them singletons. Sequencing used blood. The receptor set was obtained from a woman aged 45-59 years in good health.

The rearrangement joins TRBV12-3 or TRBV12-4 to TRBJ1-6; TRBD1 is a possible D gene (5 bases). The CDR3 is 13 amino acids. Trimming pared 6 bases from V and 9 bases from J, leaving 12 bases between. This CDR3 is CASRTERSSPLHF. The DNA for the CDR3 is TGTGCCAGCAGGACAGAAAGGAGTTCACCCCTCCACTTT.

The J gene is TRBJ1-2, the V gene TRBV28, with D maybe TRBD1 (5 bases). V was shortened by 3 bases and J by 5 bases, with 10 bases between the two germline ends. Germline lookup yields CDR1 MDHEN and CDR2 SYDVKM. The CDR3 totals 13 residues. This chain's CDR3 is CASSFQGRYGYTF. The CDR3 DNA reads as TGTGCCAGCAGTTTCCAGGGAAGGTATGGCTACACCTTC.

The chain employs TRBV6-5 and TRBJ1-4; D may be TRBD1 (6 bases). In germline, CDR1 is MNHEY, CDR2 SVGAGI. Trimming stripped 5 bases from V and 3 bases from J, with 10 bases between. This CDR3 spans 14 amino acids. The CDR3 reads CASSNRVSNEKLFF. The CDR3 DNA reads as TGTGCCAGCAGTAACAGGGTATCTAATGAAAAACTGTTTTTT.

V is TRBV5-6 and J is TRBJ2-4; 8 nucleotides match TRBD1. CDR3 size: 17 residues. Germline-derived CDR1 and CDR2 are SGHDT and YYEEEE. The trim removed 0 bases at V and 0 bases at J, leaving 5 bases unmatched. CDR3 DNA sequence: TGTGCCAGCAGCTTGGACAGGGGGACGGTAGCCAAAAACATTCAGTACTTC. This encodes CASSLDRGTVAKNIQYF.

The rearrangement uses TRBV5-1 and TRBJ2-3; TRBD1 might be the D (5 bases). Germline V gene lookup returns CDR1 SGHRS and CDR2 YFSETQ. The CDR3 is 12 amino acids. V was clipped by 4 bases and J by 5 bases, with 8 bases between them. Written as DNA, the CDR3 is TGCGCCAGCAGCGGGCAGGGAGATACGCAGTATTTT. As protein: CASSGQGDTQYF.

The chain uses TRBV11-2 and TRBJ1-2; no reliable D call. V lost 1 base, J lost 4 bases, and 10 bases lay in between. The CDR3 totals 14 residues. Germline V gives CDR1 SGHAT, CDR2 FQNNGV. CDR3 nucleotides: TGTGCCAGCAGCTTAGGGGTGGATAGCTATGGCTACACCTTC. It specifies CASSLGVDSYGYTF. Drawing the rest from reference TRBV11-2 and TRBJ1-2, the complete variable domain is EAGVAQSPRYKIIEKRQSVAFWCNPISGHATLYWYQQILGQGPKLLIQFQNNGVVDDSQLPKDRFSAERLKGVDSTLKIQPAKLEDSAVYLCASSLGVDSYGYTFGSGTRLTVV.

V usage is TRBV25-1 and J usage is TRBJ2-7; D could derive from TRBD1 or TRBD2 (5 bases each). Trimming pared 7 bases from V and 1 base from J, leaving 11 bases between. The CDR3 runs to 13 residues. Looked up from germline, CDR1 is MGHDK and CDR2 is SYGVNS. As DNA, the CDR3 is TGTGCCAGCATGCCTGGGGGATCCTACGAGCAGTACTTC. Residues: CASMPGGSYEQYF.

This clone occurred a few times. V is TRBV27 and J is TRBJ1-5, with 7 bases lining up with TRBD1. V shed 5 bases and J 2 bases; nucleotides not matched to a gene: 6. The CDR3 has 15 residues. Germline lookup yields CDR1 MNHEY and CDR2 SMNVEV (reference sequence). CDR3 region: CASSKQGLGNQPQHF. As DNA, the CDR3 is TGTGCCAGCAGTAAACAGGGGCTCGGCAATCAGCCCCAGCATTTT.

The chain recombines TRBV6-5 with TRBJ2-7, with 9 bases lining up with TRBD2. Germline V lookup: CDR1 MNHEY, CDR2 SVGAGI. J was trimmed by 2 bases and V by 11 bases; bases with no gene match: 7. The CDR3 is 13 amino acids. The CDR3 loop reads CALSGSQAYEQYF. CDR3 DNA: TGTGCCCTTAGCGGGAGCCAGGCCTACGAGCAGTACTTC.

The genes are TRBV5-1 and TRBJ1-1; 7 bases align to TRBD1. V trimming: 0 bases; J trimming: 1 base; junction bases outside the gene matches: 3. The germline V gene encodes CDR1 SGHRS and CDR2 YFSETQ. The CDR3 totals 15 residues. In DNA, the CDR3 is TGCGCCAGCAGCTTGGCTGGACAGGAGAACACTGAAGCTTTCTTT. It specifies CASSLAGQENTEAFF.

The chain recombines TRBV6-1 with TRBJ2-5, with 9 bases aligning to TRBD1. CDR1 MNHNS and CDR2 SASEGT come from the germline V gene. The junction had 3 bases not matched to a gene; V was cut back by 0 bases and J by 4 bases. This CDR3 spans 15 amino acids. The CDR3 DNA reads TGTGCCAGCAGTGAAGCATTGGGACAGGGAGAGACCCAGTACTTC. It codes for CASSEALGQGETQYF.

The chain combines TRBV19 with TRBJ1-4, with D possibly being TRBD1 (5 bases). Trimming removed 1 base at V and 8 bases at J, with 8 bases between. This CDR3 is built from 13 residues. Germline loops: CDR1 LNHDA, CDR2 SQIVND (reference sequence). The CDR3 coding sequence is TGTGCCAGTAGTATAGGGTGGGGCGAAAAACTGTTTTTT. This translates into CASSIGWGEKLFF.

This rearrangement joins TRBV4-1 to TRBJ1-2; D gene uncertain. The CDR3 has 14 amino acids. V was clipped by 0 bases and J by 7 bases, with 12 bases between them. The V gene's germline CDR1 is MGHRA and CDR2 YSYEKL. CDR3 residues: CASSQDNPLGGYTF. CDR3 DNA: TGCGCCAGCAGCCAAGATAACCCCCTTGGTGGCTACACCTTC.

This chain joins TRBV28 and TRBJ1-6; 11 nucleotides agree with TRBD1. V lost 4 bases, J lost 7 bases, and 0 bases stayed unmatched. Per germline, CDR1 MDHEN and CDR2 SYDVKM. The CDR3 runs 14 residues. The CDR3 here is CASSWTGGNSPLHF. The CDR3, as DNA: TGTGCCAGCAGTTGGACAGGGGGCAATTCACCCCTCCACTTT.

This sequence joins TRBV23-1 and TRBJ2-7; 11 positions match TRBD2. TRBV23-1 is an open reading frame, and its role is uncertain. The CDR3 extends over 16 amino acids. V lost 2 bases to trimming and J lost 2 bases; unmatched junction nucleotides: 5. CDR3 in DNA: TGCGCCAGCAGTCAAAATAGCGGGAGGGCCCCCTACGAGCAGTACTTC. As protein: CASSQNSGRAPYEQYF.

The chain joins TRBV11-2 to TRBJ1-1, with D perhaps matching TRBD1 (5 bases). The CDR3 covers 15 residues. Germline lookup yields CDR1 SGHAT and CDR2 FQNNGV. V dropped 2 bases and J dropped 0 bases, with 10 bases sitting between them. The CDR3 DNA sequence: TGTGCCAGCAGCTTAACAGGACGGATGAACACTGAAGCTTTCTTT. Amino acid sequence: CASSLTGRMNTEAFF.

This clone was seen just once. The J gene is TRBJ2-1, the V gene TRBV19, with D perhaps being TRBD1 or TRBD2 (5 bases each). The CDR3 totals 17 residues. Germline CDR1 is LNHDA and CDR2 is SQIVND (reference sequence). Trimming shortened V by 5 bases and J by 2 bases, and 19 bases separated the two germline ends. The CDR3 reads CASSPDWGSRTYNEQFF. As DNA, the CDR3 is TGTGCCAGTAGTCCTGACTGGGGGTCTAGGACCTACAATGAGCAGTTCTTC.

The chain carries TRBV29-1 and TRBJ1-1; D possibly corresponds to TRBD1 (5 bases). Germline V gene lookup returns CDR1 SQVTM and CDR2 ANQGSEA. V was trimmed by 4 bases and J by 1 base, leaving 10 bases between them. The CDR3 loop spans 13 amino acids. The chain's CDR3 is CSVGRGGNTEAFF. The CDR3 DNA is TGCAGCGTTGGGCGCGGGGGGAACACTGAAGCTTTCTTT. Variable domain in full (rest from reference TRBV29-1 and TRBJ1-1): SAVISQKPSRDICQRGTSLTIQCQVDSQVTMMFWYRQQPGQSLTLIATANQGSEATYESGFVIDKFPISRPNLTFSTLTVSNMSPEDSSIYLCSVGRGGNTEAFFGQGTRLTVV.

This chain uses TRBV28 with TRBJ1-4; unclear D gene. The V end was cut by 6 bases, the J end by 1 base, with 12 bases between. The germline gives CDR1 MDHEN, CDR2 SYDVKM. This CDR3 comprises 15 residues. The CDR3 spells CASSSPGGTNEKLFF. The CDR3 region has the DNA TGTGCCAGCAGCTCCCCCGGAGGAACTAATGAAAAACTGTTTTTT.

The rearrangement links TRBV28 to TRBJ1-1; D uncertain. The CDR3 is 11 amino acids. CDR1 and CDR2 from the germline V gene are MDHEN and SYDVKM. V dropped 5 bases and J dropped 3 bases, with 4 bases sitting between them. CDR3 nucleotide sequence: TGTGCCAGCAGTACGTACACTGAAGCTTTCTTT. Encoded protein: CASSTYTEAFF.

The V gene is TRBV14, the J gene TRBJ2-7, with 7 bases identical to TRBD1. The CDR3 contains 16 residues. V shed 4 bases, J shed 4 bases, and the junction held 13 bases outside the gene matches. CDR1 and CDR2 from the germline V gene are SGHDN and FVKESK. The CDR3, as DNA: TGTGCCAGCAGCCCATATACAGGGGCAAGCGGTTACGAGCAGTACTTC. As protein: CASSPYTGASGYEQYF.

CDR3 residues: CASSRQHTGQGEAFF. Here the CDR3 DNA reads TGTGCCAGCAGCCGTCAACATACGGGACAGGGCGAAGCTTTCTTT. The V call is TRBV3-1 (or the pseudogene TRBV3-2), the J call TRBJ1-1; 9 positions match TRBD1. V lost 4 bases and J lost 8; bases outside the gene matches: 11. Germline V gene sequence: CDR1 LGHDT, CDR2 YNNKEL (reference sequence). The length of the CDR3 is 15 residues.

The chain joins TRBV29-1 to TRBJ2-1; D is unclear. V was clipped by 5 bases and J by 6 bases, with 8 bases between them. The CDR3 totals 11 residues. Germline V lookup: CDR1 SQVTM, CDR2 ANQGSEA. As DNA, the CDR3 is TGCAGCGTTTCCAGTGCCAATGAGCAGTTCTTC. Translation gives CSVSSANEQFF.

The gene calls are TRBV28 and TRBJ1-2, with 12 nucleotides matching TRBD1. The V gene end was trimmed by 2 bases and the J gene end by 7 bases; junction bases not matched to a gene: 8. The CDR3 consists of 16 residues. Germline CDR1 reads MDHEN; CDR2 reads SYDVKM. The DNA for the CDR3 is TGTGCCAGCAGTTTACTCCCCGGGACAGGGGGCGGTGGCTACACCTTC. Protein: CASSLLPGTGGGGYTF.

V is TRBV5-6 and J is TRBJ1-4; 7 bases line up with TRBD1. Trimming took 3 bases from V and 8 from J; bases not matched to a gene: 10. Germline V CDR1 and CDR2: SGHDT, YYEEEE. The CDR3 loop spans 15 amino acids. The DNA for the CDR3 is TGTGCCAGCAGCTGGGTGACAGGGTCGGGAGAAAAACTGTTTTTT. Translation gives CASSWVTGSGEKLFF. The full variable domain, with the rest looked up from reference TRBV5-6 and TRBJ1-4, is DAGVTQSPTHLIKTRGQQVTLRCSPKSGHDTVSWYQQALGQGPQFIFQYYEEEERQRGNFPDRFSGHQFPNYSSELNVNALLLGDSALYLCASSWVTGSGEKLFFGSGTQLSVL.

The V gene is TRBV18, the J gene TRBJ1-1; D not certain. The V and J ends lost 3 bases and 1 base respectively, with 12 bases between them. CDR1 is KGHSH, CDR2 LQKENI, per germline. This CDR3 contains 15 residues. The CDR3 is CASSPQTRPNTEAFF. CDR3 bases: TGTGCCAGCTCACCGCAAACACGTCCGAACACTGAAGCTTTCTTT.

CDR3 amino acids: CASSEATGPTPGAFF. The CDR3 nucleotides are TGTGCCAGCAGTGAAGCAACGGGACCTACCCCTGGAGCTTTCTTT. The J gene is TRBJ1-1, the V gene TRBV6-1, with D possibly matching TRBD1 (5 bases). The length of the CDR3 is 15 residues. Per the germline V gene, CDR1 is MNHNS and CDR2 is SASEGT. V was cut by 0 bases and J by 10 bases, with 18 bases left in between.

This clone occurred a few times. The chain links TRBV6-4 to TRBJ1-1; 9 bases align to TRBD1. J lost 10 bases, V lost 4 bases, and 10 bases had no gene match. The length of the CDR3 is 14 residues. Germline CDR1 is MRHNA and CDR2 is SNTAGT. CDR3 sequence reads: CASSATPGQGVAFF. Here the CDR3 DNA reads TGTGCCAGCAGTGCTACACCGGGACAGGGTGTAGCTTTCTTT.

The rearrangement uses TRBV20-1 and TRBJ2-5, with a weak D call TRBD2 (5 bases). V was clipped by 1 base and J by 14 bases, with 14 bases between them. The CDR3 runs to 11 residues. Germline CDR1 is DFQATT and CDR2 is SNEGSKA (reference sequence). CDR3 DNA: TGCAGTGCTAGAGGTTGGCCTAGCCAATACTTC. Residues: CSARGWPSQYF.

The chain is built from TRBV5-5 and TRBJ1-2, with 11 bases that match TRBD1. The ends lost 4 bases at V and 6 bases at J; junction bases unmatched: 5. Germline CDR1 is SGHKS and CDR2 is YYEKEE (reference sequence). The CDR3 has 14 amino acids. The CDR3 region has the DNA TGTGCCAGCAGCCTTGGACAGGGGGCTAATGGCTACACCTTC. It yields the protein CASSLGQGANGYTF.

The chain recombines TRBV3-1 (or the pseudogene TRBV3-2) with TRBJ2-5, with 14 bases fitting TRBD2. J lost 5 bases, V lost 4 bases, and 3 bases had no gene match. Germline CDR1 and CDR2: LGHDT and YNNKEL (reference sequence). The CDR3 loop spans 15 amino acids. CDR3 sequence reads: CASSLTSGGAETQYF. In nucleotides, the CDR3 is TGTGCCAGCAGCCTGACTAGCGGGGGGGCCGAGACCCAGTACTTC.

The sample holds a few counts of this clone. This chain connects TRBV19 to TRBJ1-5; no firm D call. Trimming took 9 bases from V and 6 from J, leaving 18 bases between them. The CDR3 is 14 amino acids. The germline V gene encodes CDR1 LNHDA and CDR2 SQIVND (reference sequence). CDR3 sequence reads: CASVDRARSQPQHF. The CDR3, as DNA: TGTGCCAGCGTGGACCGGGCCAGGAGTCAGCCCCAGCATTTT. Looking up the rest from reference TRBV19 and TRBJ1-5 gives the full variable domain: DGGITQSPKYLFRKEGQNVTLSCEQNLNHDAMYWYRQDPGQGLRLIYYSQIVNDFQKGDIAEGYSVSREKKESFPLTVTSAQKNPTAFYLCASVDRARSQPQHFGDGTRLSIL.